This passage covers 30 T cell receptor beta chains from one sample sequenced in a study of cytomegalovirus exposure and HLA in healthy donors. The assay was immunoSEQ multiplex PCR, and TCRdb's table has in-frame clones only and misses some. Among around 150,000 clones listed, more than 85% were seen once. Sequenced material: PBMCs. The receptors shown here come from a young man in good health and CMV-seronegative.

The chain couples TRBV5-1 to TRBJ1-1; maybe TRBD1 (5 bases). The CDR3 is 12 amino acids. V was shortened by 0 bases and J by 8 bases, with 8 bases between the two germline ends. The germline CDR1 and CDR2 sequences are SGHRS and YFSETQ. The CDR3 spells CASSLANREAFF. CDR3 bases: TGCGCCAGCAGCTTGGCTAACAGGGAAGCTTTCTTT.

The V and J genes are TRBV4-3 and TRBJ2-2; TRBD2 aligns across 8 bases. The J segment lost 0 bases and the V segment lost 6 bases, leaving 6 bases of the junction unmatched. Germline V CDR1 and CDR2: LGHNA, YSLEER. This CDR3 is built from 16 residues. The CDR3 loop reads CASSPRLAPNTGELFF. The CDR3 bases are TGCGCCAGCAGTCCGAGACTAGCGCCGAACACCGGGGAGCTGTTTTTT.

The rearrangement links TRBV5-4 to TRBJ2-1; 7 bases fit TRBD1. V lost 2 bases and J lost 0; bases outside the gene matches: 8. This CDR3 has 17 amino acids. Germline V gene data show CDR1 as SGHNT and CDR2 as YYREEE (reference sequence). CDR3 residues: CASSFPARGSSYNEQFF. The CDR3 nucleotides are TGTGCCAGCAGCTTTCCTGCCAGGGGGAGCTCCTACAATGAGCAGTTCTTC. Filled out from reference TRBV5-4 and TRBJ2-1, the complete variable domain reads ETGVTQSPTHLIKTRGQQVTLRCSSQSGHNTVSWYQQALGQGPQFIFQYYREEENGRGNFPPRFSGLQFPNYSSELNVNALELDDSALYLCASSFPARGSSYNEQFFGPGTRLTVL.

The chain combines TRBV10-3 with TRBJ2-3; perhaps TRBD2 as D (5 bases). Germline CDR1 ENHRY, CDR2 SYGVKD. The CDR3 length is 16 residues. Trimming pared 4 bases from V and 0 bases from J, leaving 14 bases between. This chain's CDR3 is CAISGDHSASTDTQYF. DNA of the CDR3: TGTGCCATCAGTGGTGACCATAGCGCCAGCACAGATACGCAGTATTTT.

This clone was seen a few times. The chain links TRBV10-1 to TRBJ1-1, with D unresolved. Germline loops: CDR1 WNHNN, CDR2 SYGVQD (reference sequence). Trimming took 5 bases from V and 5 from J, leaving 12 bases between them. The CDR3 covers 13 residues. The CDR3, as DNA: TGCGCCAGCAGTCCCCTCGGGAGGACTGAAGCTTTCTTT. Translating it yields CASSPLGRTEAFF.

The chain has TRBV6-5 and TRBJ1-1; D unresolved. CDR3 length: 11 residues. Germline assignment: CDR1 MNHEY and CDR2 SVGAGI. With 2 bases removed from V and 11 bases from J, the gap between germline ends came to 9 bases. The chain's CDR3 is CASSYGEDAFF. CDR3 nucleotide sequence: TGTGCCAGCAGTTACGGAGAAGACGCTTTCTTT.

The chain has TRBV19 and TRBJ2-1; the match to TRBD1 covers 7 bases. CDR1 and CDR2 from the germline V gene are LNHDA and SQIVND (reference sequence). The CDR3 totals 13 residues. The trim removed 6 bases at V and 4 bases at J, leaving 3 bases unmatched. CDR3 nucleotides: TGTGCCAGTAGCCTGGGACAGTACAATGAGCAGTTCTTC. Its protein product is CASSLGQYNEQFF. The whole variable domain, remainder taken from reference TRBV19 and TRBJ2-1, is DGGITQSPKYLFRKEGQNVTLSCEQNLNHDAMYWYRQDPGQGLRLIYYSQIVNDFQKGDIAEGYSVSREKKESFPLTVTSAQKNPTAFYLCASSLGQYNEQFFGPGTRLTVL.

This clone came up once. The chain uses TRBV4-1 and TRBJ1-4; no clear D gene. V was pared by 1 base and J by 14 bases, with 11 bases between. In germline, CDR1 is MGHRA, CDR2 YSYEKL. This CDR3 has 12 residues. CDR3 DNA: TGCGCCAGCAGCCAAGTGGGAGTTTATCTGTTTTTT. Its protein is CASSQVGVYLFF.

This chain joins TRBV7-3 and TRBJ2-1, with 8 bases aligning to TRBD2. CDR3 size: 16 residues. With V trimmed by 5 bases and J by 4 bases, 10 bases remained unmatched. CDR1 and CDR2 (germline): SGHTA, FQGTGA. CDR3 protein: CASSPEGAGGYNEQFF. The CDR3 coding sequence is TGTGCCAGCAGCCCAGAAGGGGCGGGGGGTTACAATGAGCAGTTCTTC.

CDR3 sequence reads: CASSLEVRDYRTDTQYF. CDR3 coding DNA: TGTGCCAGCAGCTTAGAGGTCCGGGACTATCGAACAGATACGCAGTATTTT. The rearrangement joins TRBV7-6 to TRBJ2-3, with TRBD2 matching 7 bases. CDR3 size: 17 residues. V was clipped by 1 base and J by 3 bases; unmatched bases: 10. CDR1 and CDR2 (germline): SGHVS, FNYEAQ.

The rearrangement links TRBV5-4 to TRBJ1-4; D remains unclear. CDR3 length: 13 residues. V dropped 2 bases and J dropped 6 bases, with 8 bases sitting between them. The germline gives CDR1 SGHNT, CDR2 YYREEE (reference sequence). The CDR3 region is CASSLDQDEKLFF. As DNA, the CDR3 is TGTGCCAGCAGCTTAGACCAGGATGAAAAACTGTTTTTT.

The chain has TRBV5-4 and TRBJ2-2; TRBD1 aligns across 9 bases. CDR1 and CDR2 (germline): SGHNT, YYREEE (reference sequence). This CDR3 spans 15 amino acids. With 3 bases clipped from V and 9 bases from J, the junction kept 9 bases outside the gene matches. The CDR3 sequence is CASSSGTGRLRELFF. CDR3 sequence (DNA): TGTGCCAGCAGCTCTGGGACAGGGAGGTTAAGGGAGCTGTTTTTT.

This rearrangement joins TRBV9 to TRBJ2-3; 10 bases map to TRBD2. J was trimmed by 1 base and V by 3 bases; bases with no gene match: 5. Germline CDR1 and CDR2: SGDLS and YYNGEE. This CDR3 comprises 16 residues. The CDR3 region has the DNA TGTGCCAGCAGCGAGGGTGGACTAGCGGGCACAGATACGCAGTATTTT. Its translation: CASSEGGLAGTDTQYF.

In this sample, this clone turned up once. V and J are TRBV10-3 and TRBJ1-5; 7 positions match TRBD1. The CDR3 extends over 15 amino acids. From germline, CDR1 is ENHRY and CDR2 SYGVKD. Trimming took 4 bases from V and 2 from J; bases not matched to a gene: 5. CDR3 residues: CAISAGQGGNQPQHF. The CDR3 bases are TGTGCCATCAGTGCGGGTCAGGGGGGCAATCAGCCCCAGCATTTT.

The chain links TRBV5-1 to TRBJ1-1; TRBD1 matches at 7 bases. Trimming removed 4 bases from V and 1 base from J; junction bases left unmatched: 4. Per the germline V gene, CDR1 is SGHRS and CDR2 is YFSETQ. The CDR3 contains 14 residues. CDR3 sequence reads: CASSVTGKNTEAFF. CDR3 nucleotide sequence: TGCGCCAGCAGCGTGACAGGGAAGAACACTGAAGCTTTCTTT.

The chain couples TRBV2 to TRBJ2-3; 9 bases map to TRBD2. V dropped 4 bases and J dropped 4; count of bases not matched to a gene: 6. This CDR3 spans 15 amino acids. CDR1 and CDR2 (germline): SNHLY, FYNNEI. CDR3 nucleotides: TGTGCCAGCAGTGTGGCTAGCGGGGCTTCAGATACGCAGTATTTT. Protein sequence: CASSVASGASDTQYF. Looking up the rest from reference TRBV2 and TRBJ2-3 gives the full variable domain: EPEVTQTPSHQVTQMGQEVILRCVPISNHLYFYWYRQILGQKVEFLVSFYNNEISEKSEIFDDQFSVERPDGSNFTLKIRSTKLEDSAMYFCASSVASGASDTQYFGPGTRLTVL.

This chain links TRBV19 with TRBJ2-5, with 11 bases identical to TRBD2. After removal of 2 bases from V and 4 bases from J, the junction contained 6 bases not matched to a gene. The CDR3 length is 16 residues. CDR1 and CDR2 from the germline V gene are LNHDA and SQIVND (reference sequence). DNA for the CDR3: TGTGCCAGTAGTATAAACAGGCTAGCGGGAGGAGAGACCCAGTACTTC. Protein product: CASSINRLAGGETQYF.

This sequence joins TRBV2 and TRBJ2-3; 7 bases align to TRBD2. CDR1 and CDR2 (germline): SNHLY, FYNNEI. This CDR3 has 13 amino acids. V lost 10 bases, J lost 4 bases, and 8 bases stayed unmatched. For the CDR3, the DNA is TGTGCCACCGCCTGGGGGGGGGCAGATACGCAGTATTTT. Its translation: CATAWGGADTQYF.

V and J are TRBV18 and TRBJ2-7, with 8 nucleotides matching TRBD1. The junction had 3 bases not matched to a gene; V was cut back by 3 bases and J by 5 bases. CDR1 is KGHSH, CDR2 LQKENI, per germline. The CDR3 consists of 13 residues. The CDR3 region is CASSPDRAHEQYV. As DNA, the CDR3 is TGTGCCAGCTCACCGGACAGGGCCCACGAGCAGTACGTC.

This rearrangement joins TRBV18 to TRBJ2-2; perhaps TRBD1 as D (5 bases). V was pared by 0 bases and J by 0 bases, with 11 bases between. CDR1 KGHSH and CDR2 LQKENI come from the germline V gene. This CDR3 is 17 amino acids long. The CDR3 bases are TGTGCCAGCTCACCACCAAATAGGGGCTCGAACACCGGGGAGCTGTTTTTT. The encoded protein is CASSPPNRGSNTGELFF.

The chain joins TRBV6-5 to TRBJ2-5, with 7 bases identical to TRBD1. The V and J ends lost 3 bases and 2 bases, in that order; junction bases with no gene match: 6. The CDR3 has 15 amino acids. The germline gives CDR1 MNHEY, CDR2 SVGAGI. The chain's CDR3 is CASSYRDRIQETQYF. CDR3 DNA: TGTGCCAGCAGTTATCGGGACAGAATTCAAGAGACCCAGTACTTC.

This chain links TRBV6-5 with TRBJ1-2; 7 bases are a match to TRBD1. The CDR3 is 14 amino acids. V lost 2 bases to trimming and J lost 8 bases; unmatched junction nucleotides: 8. Germline CDR1 is MNHEY and CDR2 is SVGAGI. The CDR3 is CASSYTDRARGYTF. CDR3 DNA sequence: TGTGCCAGCAGTTACACCGACAGGGCTCGGGGCTACACCTTC.

This sequence joins TRBV5-1 and TRBJ1-2; 8 bases line up with TRBD1. The germline CDR1 and CDR2 sequences are SGHRS and YFSETQ. This CDR3 comprises 15 residues. V was pared by 4 bases and J by 6 bases, with 11 bases of the junction left unmatched. CDR3 in DNA: TGCGCCAGCAGCCCCTATGACAGGGGCAGCGATGGCTACACCTTC. Translating gives CASSPYDRGSDGYTF.

The chain couples TRBV7-9 to TRBJ1-5, with a tentative D call TRBD1 (5 bases). This CDR3 region has 15 residues. The germline V gene has CDR1 SEHNR and CDR2 FQNEAQ (reference sequence). V lost 1 base to trimming and J lost 3 bases, with 10 bases between them. The CDR3 DNA is TGTGCCAGCAGCTTAGATGACAGCTTCAATCAGCCCCAGCATTTT. Its protein is CASSLDDSFNQPQHF.

The J gene is TRBJ2-2, the V gene TRBV30; 11 bases are a match to TRBD2. V lost 0 bases and J lost 4; bases outside the gene matches: 4. Germline CDR1 reads GTSNPN; CDR2 reads SVGIG (reference sequence). CDR3 length: 16 amino acids. The CDR3 spells CAWSVVAGGITGELFF. The CDR3 coding sequence is TGTGCCTGGAGTGTGGTAGCGGGAGGGATCACCGGGGAGCTGTTTTTT.

The V and J genes are TRBV2 and TRBJ1-4, with D possibly matching TRBD1 (5 bases). The CDR3 covers 14 residues. The ends were cut back, 6 bases at V and 5 bases at J, with 13 bases in the middle. The germline gives CDR1 SNHLY, CDR2 FYNNEI. CDR3 loop: CASRETVSNEKLFF. In DNA form, the CDR3 reads TGTGCCAGCAGGGAGACAGTCTCGAATGAAAAACTGTTTTTT.

The chain combines TRBV28 with TRBJ1-1; D gene unclear. This CDR3 has 11 amino acids. Trimming shortened V by 1 base and J by 11 bases, and 8 bases separated the two germline ends. Germline V CDR1 and CDR2: MDHEN, SYDVKM. CDR3 loop: CASSLSGRAFF. The CDR3 coding sequence is TGTGCCAGCAGTTTATCGGGGAGGGCTTTCTTT.

This clone appeared a single time. V is TRBV6-5 and J is TRBJ2-7; TRBD2 is a possible D gene (5 bases). Germline V gene lookup returns CDR1 MNHEY and CDR2 SVGAGI. The ends were cut back, 5 bases at V and 0 bases at J, with 11 bases in the middle. The CDR3 contains 14 residues. This CDR3 is CASSHDTSSYEQYV. CDR3 in DNA: TGTGCCAGCAGTCACGATACTAGCTCCTACGAGCAGTACGTC.

This chain connects TRBV27 to TRBJ1-5; 10 bases are a match to TRBD1. CDR1 is MNHEY and CDR2 is SMNVEV in the germline V gene (reference sequence). There are 14 residues in the CDR3. Unmatched junction bases numbered 5, after V lost 6 bases and J lost 6 bases. CDR3 amino acids: CASRRTGGGQPQHF. Here the CDR3 DNA reads TGTGCCAGCAGAAGGACAGGGGGGGGTCAGCCCCAGCATTTT.

This chain connects TRBV28 to TRBJ1-2; 11 bases align to TRBD1. Per the germline V gene, CDR1 is MDHEN and CDR2 is SYDVKM. Trimming took 6 bases from V and 6 from J; bases not matched to a gene: 3. This CDR3 is built from 13 residues. DNA for the CDR3: TGTGCCAGCAGAAGGACAGGGGGCGATGGCTACACCTTC. Its protein is CASRRTGGDGYTF.